This T cell receptor beta chain was sequenced in a study of blood T cell repertoires in COVID-19. Across the whole study: There were acute and convalescent COVID-19 samples, and they came from the United States, Italy and Spain.

This CDR3 has 14 amino acids. Germline CDR1 reads LNHDA; CDR2 reads SQIVND (reference sequence). V was trimmed by 3 bases and J by 2 bases, leaving 9 bases between them. Method: immunoSEQ multiplex PCR; TCRdb's copy keeps in-frame clones and lacks some. The sample has approximately 350,000 clones; roughly four fifths are singletons. Sample: PBMCs or T cells enriched from blood (not recorded which). The chain links TRBV19 to TRBJ2-3, with D hard to call. The sequence was collected from a woman aged 50 to 65 who had recovered from COVID-19. DNA for the CDR3: TGTGCCAGTAGTATGGCTCTCTCCACAGATACGCAGTATTTT. It encodes CASSMALSTDTQYF.